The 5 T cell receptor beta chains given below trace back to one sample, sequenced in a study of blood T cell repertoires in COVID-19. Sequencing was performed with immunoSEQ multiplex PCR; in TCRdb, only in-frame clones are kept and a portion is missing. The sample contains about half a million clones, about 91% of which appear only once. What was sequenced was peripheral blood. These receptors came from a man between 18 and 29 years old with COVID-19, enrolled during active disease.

CDR3 region: CASSDRKNTEAFF. The CDR3 DNA reads TGTGCCAGCAGTGACAGAAAGAACACTGAAGCTTTCTTT. This chain joins TRBV6-1 and TRBJ1-1; unclear D gene. Germline V gene data show CDR1 as MNHNS and CDR2 as SASEGT. Trimming cost V 3 bases and J 1 base, with 6 bases left between them. CDR3 length: 13 residues.

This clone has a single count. The chain's CDR3 is CASSTATGRWAFF. DNA of the CDR3: TGTGCCAGCAGCACTGCGACCGGGAGGTGGGCGTTCTTC. J is TRBJ2-1 and V is TRBV3-1 (or the pseudogene TRBV3-2); 7 nucleotides align to TRBD2. Per germline, CDR1 LGHDT and CDR2 YNNKEL (reference sequence). The ends lost 5 bases at V and 15 bases at J; junction bases unmatched: 13. The CDR3 covers 13 residues.

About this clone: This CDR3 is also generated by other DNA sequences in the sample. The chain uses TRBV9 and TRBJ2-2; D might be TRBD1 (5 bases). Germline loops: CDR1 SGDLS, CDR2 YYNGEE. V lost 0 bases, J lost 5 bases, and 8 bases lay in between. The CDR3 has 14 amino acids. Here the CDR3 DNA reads TGTGCCAGCAGCGTAGGGGGCGGTACCGGGGAGCTGTTTTTT. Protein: CASSVGGGTGELFF.

The chain's CDR3 is CASSPLGGYEQYF. Written as DNA, the CDR3 is TGTGCCAGCAGTCCCCTGGGGGGCTACGAGCAGTACTTC. The rearrangement joins TRBV6-5 to TRBJ2-7; D may be TRBD2 (6 bases). The CDR3 is 13 amino acids. Trimming cost V 5 bases and J 3 bases, with 11 bases left between them. Germline CDR1 reads MNHEY; CDR2 reads SVGAGI.

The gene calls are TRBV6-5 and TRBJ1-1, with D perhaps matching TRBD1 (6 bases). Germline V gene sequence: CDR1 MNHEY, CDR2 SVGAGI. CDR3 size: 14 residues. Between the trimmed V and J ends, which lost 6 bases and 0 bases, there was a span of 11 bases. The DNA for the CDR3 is TGTGCCAGCAGCCCAACAGGGCTGAACACTGAAGCTTTCTTT. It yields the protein CASSPTGLNTEAFF.